These 30 T cell receptor beta chains originate from one sample sequenced in a study of blood T cell repertoires in COVID-19. Assay used: immunoSEQ multiplex PCR; TCRdb lists only in-frame clones, some missing. The table shows 91,000 or so clones, with approximately 86% occurring only once. Material: peripheral blood. These receptor sequences come from an older woman in a cohort sampled during active or convalescent COVID-19.

The chain carries TRBV5-4 and TRBJ2-1; TRBD2 aligns across 12 bases. This CDR3 has 16 amino acids. V was clipped by 4 bases and J by 3 bases; unmatched bases: 5. The germline V gene has CDR1 SGHNT and CDR2 YYREEE (reference sequence). CDR3 DNA: TGTGCCAGCAGCCCTAGCGGGGGGGCTGACTACAATGAGCAGTTCTTC. It specifies CASSPSGGADYNEQFF.

In this sample, this clone turned up once. The rearrangement links TRBV21-1 to TRBJ2-2; the D call of TRBD2 is as the table states it, not checked on the DNA. TRBV21-1 is an annotated pseudogene. This CDR3 spans 17 amino acids. CDR3 loop: CASSKGSSYRDTGELFF. CDR3 DNA: TGTGCCAGCAGCAAAGGCTCGAGTTATCGGGACACCGGGGAGCTGTTTTTT.

CDR3 sequence (DNA): TGTGCCAGCAGCCCGGACAGAACCACAGATACGCAGTATTTT. It is translated as CASSPDRTTDTQYF. The rearrangement uses TRBV7-3 and TRBJ2-3, with D tentatively TRBD1 (6 bases). CDR3 length: 14 amino acids. V lost 5 bases to trimming and J lost 2 bases, with 11 bases between them. Germline V gives CDR1 SGHTA, CDR2 FQGTGA.

This chain uses TRBV4-2 with TRBJ2-7; TRBD1 is a possible D gene (6 bases). CDR3 length: 15 amino acids. Germline V CDR1 and CDR2: LGHNA, YNFKEQ. V was cut by 4 bases and J by 2 bases, with 15 bases left in between. DNA for the CDR3: TGTGCCAGCAGCCCCCGTGCAGGGGACCCCTACGAGCAGTACTTC. It codes for CASSPRAGDPYEQYF.

This clone has only a few counts. The chain uses TRBV5-1 and TRBJ1-2; D is perhaps TRBD1 (6 bases). V lost 4 bases and J lost 4, with 17 bases in between. The CDR3 consists of 15 residues. Germline V CDR1 and CDR2: SGHRS, YFSETQ. CDR3 nucleotide sequence: TGCGCCAGCAGCCCAGAAGGGGGGGCCCCCTATGGCTACACCTTC. This gives the protein CASSPEGGAPYGYTF.

This clone was seen a few times. V gene TRBV2 combines with J gene TRBJ1-6; D is possibly TRBD1 (5 bases). V lost 11 bases to trimming and J lost 4 bases, with 12 bases between them. Germline CDR1 SNHLY, CDR2 FYNNEI. The CDR3 loop spans 13 amino acids. Here the CDR3 DNA reads TGTGCCGGTCGTGGGGGGTATAATTCACCCCTCCACTTT. Protein product: CAGRGGYNSPLHF.

The chain employs TRBV3-1 (or the pseudogene TRBV3-2) and TRBJ2-1; 7 bases are a match to TRBD1. The CDR3 is 15 residues long. Germline CDR1 LGHDT, CDR2 YNNKEL (reference sequence). The V segment lost 1 base and the J segment 6 bases; nucleotides outside the gene matches: 6. Written as DNA, the CDR3 is TGTGCCAGCAGCCAAGGGACAGGCGGAATCAATGAGCAGTTCTTC. Encoded protein: CASSQGTGGINEQFF.

The genes are TRBV5-1 and TRBJ2-4; 8 bases are a match to TRBD2. The ends lost 7 bases at V and 1 base at J; junction bases unmatched: 25. This CDR3 is 21 amino acids long. The germline CDR1 and CDR2 sequences are SGHRS and YFSETQ. The CDR3 here is CASSRLVSSGFLLGAKNIQYF. CDR3 bases: TGCGCCAGCTCACGATTAGTTTCTAGCGGGTTCCTACTTGGGGCCAAAAACATTCAGTACTTC.

The J gene is TRBJ1-2, the V gene TRBV6-5; 8 nucleotides agree with TRBD1. The CDR3 spans 13 residues. From germline, CDR1 is MNHEY and CDR2 SVGAGI. Unmatched junction bases numbered 9, after V lost 8 bases and J lost 7 bases. In DNA, the CDR3 is TGTGCCAGCCGGTCCGGACAGGGACTTGGCTACACCTTC. Protein product: CASRSGQGLGYTF.

About this clone: Additional DNA sequences in this sample encode the identical CDR3. V usage is TRBV11-2 and J usage is TRBJ1-3; 9 bases map to TRBD1. CDR3 size: 15 residues. The V gene's germline CDR1 is SGHAT and CDR2 FQNNGV. The trim removed 3 bases at V and 4 bases at J, leaving 4 bases unmatched. The CDR3 DNA follows: TGTGCCAGCAGCTTTCCCGGGACAGGGGGAAACACCATATATTTT. Translating gives CASSFPGTGGNTIYF.

The V and J genes are TRBV6-5 and TRBJ2-7, with D possibly TRBD1 on 6 matching bases. Germline CDR1 and CDR2: MNHEY and SVGAGI. Deletions cut 10 bases from V and 6 bases from J, with 16 bases between. The CDR3 consists of 12 residues. The CDR3 region is CATTWGHREQYF. In DNA form, the CDR3 reads TGTGCCACCACATGGGGGCACCGCGAGCAGTACTTC.

The chain joins TRBV25-1 to TRBJ2-3, with D possibly matching TRBD2 (5 bases). V lost 6 bases to trimming and J lost 3 bases, with 10 bases between them. The V gene's germline CDR1 is MGHDK and CDR2 SYGVNS. CDR3 length equals 13 residues. The CDR3 region is CASRPPGTDTQYF. For the CDR3, the DNA is TGTGCCAGCAGGCCGCCGGGAACAGATACGCAGTATTTT.

CDR3: CASSMRGSGTDTQYF. Written as DNA, the CDR3 is TGTGCCAGTAGTATGCGGGGTTCCGGCACAGATACGCAGTATTTT. The chain uses TRBV19 and TRBJ2-3, with a tentative D call TRBD2 (6 bases). Germline values: CDR1 LNHDA, CDR2 SQIVND (reference sequence). V was trimmed by 3 bases and J by 1 base, leaving 11 bases between them. The length of the CDR3 is 15 residues.

The chain combines TRBV10-2 with TRBJ1-1; D call uncertain. V lost 8 bases and J lost 4, with 8 bases in between. Germline-derived CDR1 and CDR2 are WSHSY and SAAADI. The CDR3 covers 11 residues. CDR3 in amino acids: CASAGPTEAFF. In DNA, the CDR3 is TGCGCCAGCGCGGGCCCCACTGAAGCTTTCTTT.

The chain carries TRBV28 and TRBJ2-1; 11 bases fit TRBD2. Unmatched junction bases numbered 3, after V lost 3 bases and J lost 2 bases. The CDR3 extends over 16 amino acids. Germline V lookup: CDR1 MDHEN, CDR2 SYDVKM. The CDR3 nucleotides read TGTGCCAGCAGTTTTCGGGGACTAGCGGCCTACAATGAGCAGTTCTTC. Its translation is CASSFRGLAAYNEQFF. Full variable domain (rest looked up from reference TRBV28 and TRBJ2-1): DVKVTQSSRYLVKRTGEKVFLECVQDMDHENMFWYRQDPGLGLRLIYFSYDVKMKEKGDIPEGYSVSREKKERFSLILESASTNQTSMYLCASSFRGLAAYNEQFFGPGTRLTVL.

V and J are TRBV28 and TRBJ2-7, with D unresolved. Trimming stripped 2 bases from V and 0 bases from J, with 8 bases between. Germline V gene sequence: CDR1 MDHEN, CDR2 SYDVKM. CDR3 length: 14 amino acids. In DNA form, the CDR3 reads TGTGCCAGCAGTTTAAGGCGGCCCTCCTACGAGCAGTACTTC. This sequence encodes CASSLRRPSYEQYF.

The rearrangement uses TRBV5-4 and TRBJ2-7; D may be TRBD1 (7 bases). Per germline, CDR1 SGHNT and CDR2 YYREEE (reference sequence). The CDR3 loop spans 14 amino acids. The V gene lost 3 bases and the J gene lost 7 bases, with 17 bases spanning the gap. CDR3 DNA: TGTGCCAGCAGCTCGGCCAGGGGGGCAAAGGAGCAGTACTTC. Its translation: CASSSARGAKEQYF. Full variable domain (rest looked up from reference TRBV5-4 and TRBJ2-7): ETGVTQSPTHLIKTRGQQVTLRCSSQSGHNTVSWYQQALGQGPQFIFQYYREEENGRGNFPPRFSGLQFPNYSSELNVNALELDDSALYLCASSSARGAKEQYFGPGTRLTVT.

J is TRBJ1-6 and V is TRBV10-3, with 8 bases aligning to TRBD1. This CDR3 spans 14 amino acids. V was clipped by 3 bases and J by 6 bases; unmatched bases: 1. Germline CDR1 is ENHRY and CDR2 is SYGVKD. The CDR3 DNA sequence: TGTGCCATCAGTGAAACAGGGGGTAATTCACCCCTCCACTTT. Translation gives CAISETGGNSPLHF.

V usage is TRBV5-6 and J usage is TRBJ1-3; tentatively, D is TRBD1 (5 bases). Trimming stripped 1 base from V and 4 bases from J, with 6 bases between. Germline values: CDR1 SGHDT, CDR2 YYEEEE. The CDR3 extends over 13 amino acids. The CDR3 here is CASSLPGGNTIYF. The CDR3 bases are TGTGCCAGCAGCTTGCCAGGGGGAAACACCATATATTTT. The entire variable domain, with the rest obtained from reference TRBV5-6 and TRBJ1-3, is as follows: DAGVTQSPTHLIKTRGQQVTLRCSPKSGHDTVSWYQQALGQGPQFIFQYYEEEERQRGNFPDRFSGHQFPNYSSELNVNALLLGDSALYLCASSLPGGNTIYFGEGSWLTVV.

Concerning this clone itself: At one end the junction does not follow the germline gene, possibly because of a read error. The J gene is TRBJ2-7, the V gene TRBV6-5, with D perhaps TRBD2 (5 bases). The CDR3 has 14 residues. From germline, CDR1 is MNHEY and CDR2 SVGAGI. CDR3 sequence: CASGGEYSSSEQYF. In DNA, the CDR3 is TGTGCCAGCGGAGGCGAGTATTCGTCCTCCGAGCAGTACTTC.

V and J are TRBV28 and TRBJ1-3; D remains unclear. CDR1 is MDHEN and CDR2 is SYDVKM in the germline V gene. CDR3 size: 16 residues. Trimming took off 1 base at V and 0 bases at J, with 10 bases between the two ends. The CDR3, as DNA: TGTGCCAGCAGTTTATTGAACCGCTACTCTGGAAACACCATATATTTT. Translating gives CASSLLNRYSGNTIYF.

The chain joins TRBV7-3 to TRBJ2-3; 7 nucleotides match TRBD2. With V trimmed by 5 bases and J by 5 bases, 10 bases remained unmatched. The CDR3 totals 15 residues. From germline, CDR1 is SGHTA and CDR2 FQGTGA. The CDR3 is CASSRTGGSGDTQYF. CDR3 nucleotides: TGTGCCAGCAGCCGAACGGGGGGTTCAGGAGATACGCAGTATTTT.

The DNA of the CDR3 is TGTGCCAGCAGTAGACAACCTCGGGAGCTGTTTTTT. It translates to CASSRQPRELFF. The J gene is TRBJ1-4, the V gene TRBV28, with unresolved D. The tail of the sequence fits TRBJ2-2 better, so the J call may be wrong. The CDR3 is 12 amino acids. The germline V gene has CDR1 MDHEN and CDR2 SYDVKM.

The CDR3 spells CAISESQGATEAFF. Here the CDR3 DNA reads TGTGCCATCAGTGAGTCGCAGGGGGCGACTGAAGCTTTCTTT. This rearrangement joins TRBV10-3 to TRBJ1-1; the match to TRBD1 covers 8 bases. The length of the CDR3 is 14 residues. Germline CDR1 and CDR2: ENHRY and SYGVKD. J was trimmed by 5 bases and V by 0 bases; bases with no gene match: 2.

V usage is TRBV3-1 (or the pseudogene TRBV3-2) and J usage is TRBJ2-5; TRBD2 aligns across 7 bases. CDR3 size: 15 residues. V trimming: 4 bases; J trimming: 4 bases; junction bases outside the gene matches: 9. Looked up from germline, CDR1 is LGHDT and CDR2 is YNNKEL (reference sequence). The CDR3 loop is CASSPTSGKGETQYF. DNA of the CDR3: TGTGCCAGCAGCCCGACGAGCGGGAAGGGAGAGACCCAGTACTTC.

The chain joins TRBV4-2 to TRBJ2-1, with D possibly matching TRBD2 (6 bases). This CDR3 has 14 residues. Looked up from germline, CDR1 is LGHNA and CDR2 is YNFKEQ. V lost 0 bases and J 15 bases, leaving 18 bases between the germline ends. CDR3 in DNA: TGTGCCAGCAGCCAAGACCCGGTCGGGGAGCGGGTGTTCTTC. Translating gives CASSQDPVGERVFF.

This sequence joins TRBV5-4 and TRBJ2-7; 10 nucleotides match TRBD1. The germline CDR1 and CDR2 sequences are SGHNT and YYREEE (reference sequence). V lost 0 bases, J lost 1 base, and 4 bases stayed unmatched. The CDR3 is 16 residues long. CDR3 amino acids: CASSLGAGQGSYEQYF. The CDR3 bases are TGTGCCAGCAGCTTGGGGGCGGGACAGGGGTCCTACGAGCAGTACTTC.

The chain couples TRBV11-2 to TRBJ1-3; TRBD1 is a possible D gene (6 bases). The CDR3 extends over 16 amino acids. The ends were cut back, 6 bases at V and 0 bases at J, with 15 bases in the middle. The V gene's germline CDR1 is SGHAT and CDR2 FQNNGV. CDR3 loop: CASSPRTADSGNTIYF. The CDR3 region has the DNA TGTGCCAGCAGTCCACGGACAGCCGACTCTGGAAACACCATATATTTT.

The chain employs TRBV15 and TRBJ2-5; TRBD2 agrees at 13 bases. Germline V CDR1 and CDR2: LNHNV, YYDKDF (reference sequence). The CDR3 runs 17 residues. With V trimmed by 0 bases and J by 7 bases, 8 bases remained unmatched. This chain's CDR3 is CATSRDQGLAGRGTQYF. CDR3 bases: TGTGCCACCAGCAGAGATCAGGGACTAGCGGGGCGGGGGACCCAGTACTTC.

The table lists this clone with a count of one. The gene calls are TRBV30 and TRBJ1-3, with D maybe TRBD1 (5 bases). V was pared by 2 bases and J by 3 bases, with 5 bases between. The CDR3 runs 12 residues. CDR1 GTSNPN and CDR2 SVGIG come from the germline V gene (reference sequence). The CDR3 is CAWSRGGNTIYF. The CDR3 nucleotides read TGTGCCTGGAGTAGGGGTGGAAACACCATATATTTT.